The T cell receptor (beta chain) described here comes from a study of identical twins. Study observations and caveats: Compared with models, monozygotic twins showed more out-of-frame TCR alpha sharing.

TCRdb used MiXCR to reprocess the 5' RACE reads, holding one entry per CDR3 protein. The sample has roughly 230,000 distinct CDR3 sequences; about 8.3% are singletons. At least ten counts were recorded for this clonotype. What it recognizes is unknown. CDR1 is SGDLS, CDR2 YYNGEE, per germline. V dropped 4 bases and J dropped 2 bases, with 8 bases sitting between them. The CDR3 consists of 13 residues. This same sample was also taken into another study, of yellow fever vaccine responses in identical twins. This second report adds: Twins' vaccine T cell response reportedly seemed partly convergent, partly personalized.

Specimen: CD8+ T cells sorted from blood. The gene calls are TRBV9 and TRBJ2-3, with D uncertain. This TCR derives from a woman aged 18-30 years in good health. The CDR3 DNA reads as TGTGCCAGCAGCACACCCGACACAGATACGCAGTATTTT. Translation: CASSTPDTDTQYF. The variable domain in full, with the rest retrieved from reference TRBV9 and TRBJ2-3, is DSGVTQTPKHLITATGQRVTLRCSPRSGDLSVYWYQQSLDQGLQFLIQYYNGEERAKGNILERFSAQQFPDLHSELNLSSLELGDSALYFCASSTPDTDTQYFGPGTRLTVL.